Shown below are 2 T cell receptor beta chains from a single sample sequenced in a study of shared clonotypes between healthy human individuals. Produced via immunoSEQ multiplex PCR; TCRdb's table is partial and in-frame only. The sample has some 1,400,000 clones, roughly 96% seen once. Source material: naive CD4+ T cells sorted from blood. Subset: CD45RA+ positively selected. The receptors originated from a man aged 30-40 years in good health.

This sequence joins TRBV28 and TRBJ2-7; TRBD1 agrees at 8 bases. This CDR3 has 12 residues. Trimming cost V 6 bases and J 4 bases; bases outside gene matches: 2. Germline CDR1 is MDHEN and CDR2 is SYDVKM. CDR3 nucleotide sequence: TGTGCCAGCAGCGACAGGGGTTACGAGCAGTACTTC. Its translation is CASSDRGYEQYF. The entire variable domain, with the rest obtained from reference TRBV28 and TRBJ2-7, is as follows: DVKVTQSSRYLVKRTGEKVFLECVQDMDHENMFWYRQDPGLGLRLIYFSYDVKMKEKGDIPEGYSVSREKKERFSLILESASTNQTSMYLCASSDRGYEQYFGPGTRLTVT.

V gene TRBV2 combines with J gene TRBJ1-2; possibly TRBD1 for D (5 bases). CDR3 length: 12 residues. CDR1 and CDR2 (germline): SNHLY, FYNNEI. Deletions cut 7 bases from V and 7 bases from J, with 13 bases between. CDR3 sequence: CASTSGRAGYTF. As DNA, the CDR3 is TGTGCCAGCACCTCAGGGAGGGCTGGCTACACCTTC.